A selection of T cell receptor beta chains follows, all from one sample in a study of blood T cell repertoires in COVID-19. The data were produced by immunoSEQ multiplex PCR, yet TCRdb's version contains in-frame clones alone and is incomplete. The table has about 200,000 clones, about 87% seen once; the top ten hold approximately 6%. The source material was peripheral blood. These receptors all come from a man in his 60s who had recovered from COVID-19. The CDR3 runs from the conserved cysteine through the conserved F or W. A D gene is named only where the DNA matches it firmly. Rows may omit the clone size; those that give it use once, few, many or a size class.

cdr3_nt: TGCGCCAGCAGCTCCGGCGGACACTCTGGAAACACCATATATTTT; cdr3_aa: CASSSGGHSGNTIYF; clone_size: few; d_call: .; v_call: TRBV5-1; j_call: TRBJ1-3
cdr3_nt: TGTGCCAGCTTCTCTCTAGGGGGTAATTCACCCCTCCACTTT; cdr3_aa: CASFSLGGNSPLHF; clone_size: .; d_call: .; v_call: TRBV28; j_call: TRBJ1-6
cdr3_nt: TGTGCCAGCAGCACGGACCCGACAGGGGCTAAGTACTTC; cdr3_aa: CASSTDPTGAKYF; clone_size: .; d_call: TRBD1; v_call: TRBV3-1/TRBV3-2; j_call: TRBJ2-4
cdr3_nt: TGTGCCAGCAGCTCCGGGATCGGGCCTTCGAAGGCAGATACGCAGTATTTT; cdr3_aa: CASSSGIGPSKADTQYF; clone_size: .; d_call: .; v_call: TRBV11-3; j_call: TRBJ2-3
cdr3_nt: TGCGCCAGCAGCTCGACAGGGTCGATCACTGAAGCTTTCTTT; cdr3_aa: CASSSTGSITEAFF; clone_size: .; d_call: TRBD1; v_call: TRBV5-1; j_call: TRBJ1-1
cdr3_nt: TGTGCCAGCAGCTTAAGCTGGGCAGGGAACCAAGAGACCCAGTACTTC; cdr3_aa: CASSLSWAGNQETQYF; clone_size: .; d_call: .; v_call: TRBV7-8; j_call: TRBJ2-5
cdr3_nt: TGTGCCAGCAGCCGGACAACCTCGGGACATGTGGGAGATACGCAGTATTTT; cdr3_aa: CASSRTTSGHVGDTQYF; clone_size: .; d_call: .; v_call: TRBV3-1/TRBV3-2; j_call: TRBJ2-3
cdr3_nt: TGTGCCAGTAGTATAGTAGATCAGCCCCAGCATTTT; cdr3_aa: CASSIVDQPQHF; clone_size: .; d_call: .; v_call: TRBV19; j_call: TRBJ1-5
cdr3_nt: TGCGCCAGCAGCTGGGGACAGGGTTACACCGGGGAGCTGTTTTTT; cdr3_aa: CASSWGQGYTGELFF; clone_size: .; d_call: TRBD1; v_call: TRBV5-1; j_call: TRBJ2-2
cdr3_nt: TGTGCCAGCAGTTTACAGGGCTACGAGCAGTACTTC; cdr3_aa: CASSLQGYEQYF; clone_size: .; d_call: .; v_call: TRBV28; j_call: TRBJ2-7
cdr3_nt: TGTGCCAGTACCTCGGGACAGGGTGTTAGCGAGCAGTACTTC; cdr3_aa: CASTSGQGVSEQYF; clone_size: .; d_call: TRBD1; v_call: TRBV19; j_call: TRBJ2-7
cdr3_nt: TGTGCCAGCAGCCTACTAGCGGGGGGAATCTACAATGAGCAGTTCTTC; cdr3_aa: CASSLLAGGIYNEQFF; clone_size: .; d_call: TRBD2; v_call: TRBV3-1/TRBV3-2; j_call: TRBJ2-1
cdr3_nt: TGTGCCAGCAGTGCCTCTTATCGGACAGGGGGCTCTGGAAACACCATATATTTT; cdr3_aa: CASSASYRTGGSGNTIYF; clone_size: .; d_call: TRBD1; v_call: TRBV6-1; j_call: TRBJ1-3
cdr3_nt: TGTGCCGGGGGCCCCCTAGCGGCCTCCTACGAGCAGTACTTC; cdr3_aa: CAGGPLAASYEQYF; clone_size: .; d_call: .; v_call: TRBV30; j_call: TRBJ2-7
cdr3_nt: TGTGCCAGCAGCTTTTCGACAGACACCGGGGAGCTGTTTTTT; cdr3_aa: CASSFSTDTGELFF; clone_size: .; d_call: .; v_call: TRBV7-2; j_call: TRBJ2-2
cdr3_nt: TGCGCCAGCAGCGCAGGGGGCTGGCAGCCCCAGCATTTT; cdr3_aa: CASSAGGWQPQHF; clone_size: .; d_call: TRBD1; v_call: TRBV10-1; j_call: TRBJ1-5
cdr3_nt: TGCGCCAGCAGCTTGGATGCGGCGGTGGGCACAGATACGCAGTATTTT; cdr3_aa: CASSLDAAVGTDTQYF; clone_size: .; d_call: .; v_call: TRBV5-1; j_call: TRBJ2-3